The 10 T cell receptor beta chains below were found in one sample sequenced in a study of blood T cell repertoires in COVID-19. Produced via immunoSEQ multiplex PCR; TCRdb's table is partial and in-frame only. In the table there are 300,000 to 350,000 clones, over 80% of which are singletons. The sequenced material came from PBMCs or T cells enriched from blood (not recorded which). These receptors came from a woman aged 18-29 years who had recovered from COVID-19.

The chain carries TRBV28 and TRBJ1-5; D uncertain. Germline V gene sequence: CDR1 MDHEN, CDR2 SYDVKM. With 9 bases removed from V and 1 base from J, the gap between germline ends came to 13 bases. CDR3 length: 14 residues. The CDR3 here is CASYLGGSNQPQHF. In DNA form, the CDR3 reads TGTGCCAGTTATTTGGGAGGGAGCAATCAGCCCCAGCATTTT.

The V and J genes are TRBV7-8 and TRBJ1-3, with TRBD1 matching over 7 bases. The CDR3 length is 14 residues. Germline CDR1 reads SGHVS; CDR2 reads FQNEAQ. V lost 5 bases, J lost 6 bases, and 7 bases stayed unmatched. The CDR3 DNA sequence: TGTGCCAGCAGCCCCTGGGGACAGAAAAACACCATATATTTT. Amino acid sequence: CASSPWGQKNTIYF.

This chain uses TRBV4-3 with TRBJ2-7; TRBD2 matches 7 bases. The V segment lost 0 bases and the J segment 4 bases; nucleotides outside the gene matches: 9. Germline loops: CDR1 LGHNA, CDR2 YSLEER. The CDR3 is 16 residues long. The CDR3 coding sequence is TGCGCCAGCAGCCAAGATACGGCGGGGGACCTATACGAGCAGTACTTC. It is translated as CASSQDTAGDLYEQYF.

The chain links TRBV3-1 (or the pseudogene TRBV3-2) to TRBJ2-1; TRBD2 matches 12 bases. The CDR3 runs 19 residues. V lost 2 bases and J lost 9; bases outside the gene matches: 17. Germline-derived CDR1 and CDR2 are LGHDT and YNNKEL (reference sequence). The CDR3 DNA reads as TGTGCCAGCAGCCAACTTCGAGGACTAGCGGGATGGTACGGGAGTGAGCAGTTCTTC. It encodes CASSQLRGLAGWYGSEQFF.

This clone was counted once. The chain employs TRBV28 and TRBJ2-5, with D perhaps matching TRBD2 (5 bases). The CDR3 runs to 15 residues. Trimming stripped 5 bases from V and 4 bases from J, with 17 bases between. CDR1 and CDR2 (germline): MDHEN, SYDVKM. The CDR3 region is CASSPFGLGRETQYF. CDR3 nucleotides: TGTGCCAGCAGTCCATTCGGACTGGGCAGAGAGACCCAGTACTTC. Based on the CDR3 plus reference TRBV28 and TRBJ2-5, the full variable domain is DVKVTQSSRYLVKRTGEKVFLECVQDMDHENMFWYRQDPGLGLRLIYFSYDVKMKEKGDIPEGYSVSREKKERFSLILESASTNQTSMYLCASSPFGLGRETQYFGPGTRLLVL.

CDR3 coding DNA: TGTGCCAGCAGCTGGGGTGGGGAGGGCACAGATACGCAGTATTTT. This translates into CASSWGGEGTDTQYF. The chain links TRBV7-2 to TRBJ2-3; possibly TRBD2 for D (6 bases). V lost 4 bases and J lost 1, with 12 bases in between. Looked up from germline, CDR1 is SGHTA and CDR2 is FQGNSA. There are 15 residues in the CDR3.

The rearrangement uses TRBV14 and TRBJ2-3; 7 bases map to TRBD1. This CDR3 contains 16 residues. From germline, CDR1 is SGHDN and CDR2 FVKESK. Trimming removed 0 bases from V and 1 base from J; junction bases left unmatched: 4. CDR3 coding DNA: TGTGCCAGCAGCCAAGATCCCCAGGGGGGCACAGATACGCAGTATTTT. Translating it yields CASSQDPQGGTDTQYF.

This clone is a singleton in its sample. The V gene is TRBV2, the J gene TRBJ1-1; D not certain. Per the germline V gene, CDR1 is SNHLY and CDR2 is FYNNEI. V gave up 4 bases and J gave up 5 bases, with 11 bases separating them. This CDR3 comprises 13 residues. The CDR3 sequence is CASSGAPRTEAFF. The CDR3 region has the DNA TGTGCCAGCAGTGGAGCCCCCCGGACTGAAGCTTTCTTT.

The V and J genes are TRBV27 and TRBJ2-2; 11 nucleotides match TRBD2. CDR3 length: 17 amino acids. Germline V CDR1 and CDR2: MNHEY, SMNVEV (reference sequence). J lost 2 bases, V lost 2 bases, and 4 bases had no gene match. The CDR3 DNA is TGTGCCAGCAGTTTAGAACTAGCGGGGGTAAACACCGGGGAGCTGTTTTTT. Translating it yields CASSLELAGVNTGELFF.

In DNA, the CDR3 is TGTGCCAGTACCGTATTGAGAAACACTGAAGCTTTCTTT. Encoded protein: CASTVLRNTEAFF. The genes are TRBV19 and TRBJ1-1; no firm D call. This CDR3 contains 13 residues. Trimming removed 7 bases from V and 2 bases from J, with 11 bases in between. CDR1 LNHDA and CDR2 SQIVND come from the germline V gene (reference sequence). The full variable domain, with the rest looked up from reference TRBV19 and TRBJ1-1, is DGGITQSPKYLFRKEGQNVTLSCEQNLNHDAMYWYRQDPGQGLRLIYYSQIVNDFQKGDIAEGYSVSREKKESFPLTVTSAQKNPTAFYLCASTVLRNTEAFFGQGTRLTVV.